Each of the 25 T cell receptor beta chains below was sequenced from the same sample in a study of PD-1 blockade in classical Hodgkin lymphoma. Data came from immunoSEQ multiplex PCR; TCRdb stores just in-frame clones and leaves some out. Here the sample spans about 40,000 clones, 76% being singletons. Every patient was affected by relapse after autologous stem cell transplantation, while exposure to brentuximab vedotin was not uniform. Material: peripheral blood mononuclear cells (PBMCs), obtained at baseline. Source of these receptors: a human donor with classical Hodgkin lymphoma.

Here the CDR3 DNA reads TGTGCCAGCAGTACAACCGGGAGCTCCTACGAGCAGTACTTC. It is translated as CASSTTGSSYEQYF. The chain carries TRBV6-5 and TRBJ2-7, with a tentative D call TRBD2 (6 bases). This CDR3 region has 14 residues. Trimming shortened V by 5 bases and J by 0 bases, and 11 bases separated the two germline ends. Germline assignment: CDR1 MNHEY and CDR2 SVGAGI.

V is TRBV19 and J is TRBJ2-2; 7 bases agree with TRBD1. There are 17 residues in the CDR3. V dropped 7 bases and J dropped 0; count of bases not matched to a gene: 11. Germline lookup yields CDR1 LNHDA and CDR2 SQIVND (reference sequence). CDR3 nucleotide sequence: TGTGCCAGTACCCCCCGACAGGGCAACGCGAACACCGGGGAGCTGTTTTTT. Translating it yields CASTPRQGNANTGELFF.

The chain uses TRBV19 and TRBJ2-1; D not certain. The V and J ends lost 3 bases and 3 bases respectively, with 3 bases between them. The germline gives CDR1 LNHDA, CDR2 SQIVND (reference sequence). The CDR3 spans 12 residues. The CDR3 loop reads CASSMDYNEQFF. The CDR3 DNA reads TGTGCCAGTAGTATGGACTACAATGAGCAGTTCTTC.

This chain joins TRBV6-6 and TRBJ1-4, with 8 bases fitting TRBD1. CDR3 size: 13 residues. With 6 bases clipped from V and 7 bases from J, the junction kept 4 bases outside the gene matches. The germline V gene encodes CDR1 MNHNY and CDR2 SVGAGI (reference sequence). The CDR3 DNA sequence: TGTGCCAGCAGCCGGACAGGGAGTGAAAAACTGTTTTTT. It codes for CASSRTGSEKLFF.

This chain connects TRBV7-2 to TRBJ2-7, with D unresolved. In germline, CDR1 is SGHTA, CDR2 FQGNSA. The CDR3 is made up of 13 amino acids. The V end was cut by 1 base, the J end by 3 bases, with 7 bases between. The CDR3 region has the DNA TGTGCCAGCAGCTTAGATAACCTCTACGAGCAGTACTTC. It translates to CASSLDNLYEQYF. Full variable domain (rest looked up from reference TRBV7-2 and TRBJ2-7): GAGVSQSPSNKVTEKGKDVELRCDPISGHTALYWYRQSLGQGLEFLIYFQGNSAPDKSGLPSDRFSAERTGGSVSTLTIQRTQQEDSAVYLCASSLDNLYEQYFGPGTRLTVT.

Within the sample, this clone is medium-sized. The rearrangement uses TRBV7-2 and TRBJ2-7, with TRBD2 matching over 7 bases. The CDR3 consists of 14 residues. The V and J ends lost 0 bases and 7 bases, in that order; junction bases with no gene match: 6. From germline, CDR1 is SGHTA and CDR2 FQGNSA. CDR3: CASSLAGGPKEQYF. The DNA of the CDR3 is TGTGCCAGCAGCTTAGCGGGAGGGCCGAAAGAGCAGTACTTC.

V and J are TRBV6-1 and TRBJ1-4; possible D gene TRBD1, 6 bases. CDR1 and CDR2 (germline): MNHNS, SASEGT. With 6 bases removed from V and 8 bases from J, the gap between germline ends came to 16 bases. The CDR3 loop spans 14 amino acids. This CDR3 is CASSIGGVDEKLFF. The CDR3 region has the DNA TGTGCCAGCAGCATAGGGGGGGTTGACGAAAAACTGTTTTTT.

The chain couples TRBV29-1 to TRBJ2-1, with 7 nucleotides matching TRBD2. The CDR3 is 14 amino acids. Germline V lookup: CDR1 SQVTM, CDR2 ANQGSEA. V lost 2 bases, J lost 3 bases, and 4 bases stayed unmatched. In DNA form, the CDR3 reads TGCAGCGTTGAAAGTCCTAGCGGCTACAATGAGCAGTTCTTC. Translating gives CSVESPSGYNEQFF.

The V call is TRBV5-4, the J call TRBJ1-2; D call uncertain. The CDR3 is 13 amino acids. V was clipped by 6 bases and J by 1 base, with 10 bases between them. Germline V CDR1 and CDR2: SGHNT, YYREEE (reference sequence). The CDR3 protein is CASTLWVNYGYTF. In DNA form, the CDR3 reads TGTGCCAGCACACTATGGGTTAACTATGGCTACACCTTC.

This clone has a handful of counts. The identical CDR3 is also encoded by other nucleotide sequences in the sample. The V gene is TRBV7-9, the J gene TRBJ2-7; D ambiguous. V lost 1 base, J lost 3 bases, and 4 bases lay in between. CDR3 size: 12 residues. Germline CDR1 SEHNR, CDR2 FQNEAQ (reference sequence). CDR3 nucleotides: TGTGCCAGCAGCTTAGGGGTCTACGAGCAGTACTTC. Protein product: CASSLGVYEQYF.

The CDR3 protein is CASRGLAGGPLDNEQFF. The DNA of the CDR3 is TGTGCCAGCAGAGGACTAGCGGGAGGGCCGTTGGACAATGAGCAGTTCTTC. The chain has TRBV27 and TRBJ2-1, with 15 bases lining up with TRBD2. V was clipped by 6 bases and J by 5 bases; unmatched bases: 8. The CDR3 loop spans 17 amino acids. In germline, CDR1 is MNHEY, CDR2 SMNVEV (reference sequence).

The chain recombines TRBV7-6 with TRBJ2-7, with TRBD1 matching over 8 bases. V was pared by 3 bases and J by 9 bases, with 7 bases of the junction left unmatched. Germline V lookup: CDR1 SGHVS, CDR2 FNYEAQ. This CDR3 contains 13 residues. CDR3 DNA sequence: TGTGCCAGCAGCTTCCAGACAGGGGCCGCGCAGTACTTC. Translation gives CASSFQTGAAQYF. The complete variable domain, with remaining parts taken from reference TRBV7-6 and TRBJ2-7, reads GAGVSQSPRYKVTKRGQDVALRCDPISGHVSLYWYRQALGQGPEFLTYFNYEAQQDKSGLPNDRFSAERPEGSISTLTIQRTEQRDSAMYRCASSFQTGAAQYFGPGTRLTVT.

This clone was recorded only once. The same CDR3 can be traced to other DNA sequences in this sample. The genes are TRBV9 and TRBJ1-6, with D hard to call. The CDR3 has 13 amino acids. V shed 1 base and J shed 8 bases, with 7 bases lying between them. CDR1 and CDR2 (germline): SGDLS, YYNGEE. The CDR3 protein is CASSVTSDSPLHF. CDR3 DNA sequence: TGTGCCAGCAGCGTAACAAGCGATTCACCCCTCCACTTT. Full variable domain (outside the CDR3, taken from reference TRBV9 and TRBJ1-6): DSGVTQTPKHLITATGQRVTLRCSPRSGDLSVYWYQQSLDQGLQFLIQYYNGEERAKGNILERFSAQQFPDLHSELNLSSLELGDSALYFCASSVTSDSPLHFGNGTRLTVT.

This CDR3 is CSAHTGSGYTF. The CDR3 DNA follows: TGCAGCGCTCACACAGGGAGTGGCTACACCTTC. This rearrangement joins TRBV29-1 to TRBJ1-2; TRBD1 is a possible D gene (6 bases). The CDR3 runs 11 residues. Between the trimmed V and J ends, which lost 7 bases and 7 bases, there was a span of 13 bases. In germline, CDR1 is SQVTM, CDR2 ANQGSEA.

CDR3 protein: CASSPEGGRYGYTF. In nucleotides, the CDR3 is TGTGCCAGCAGCCCAGAGGGGGGCCGCTATGGCTACACCTTC. The genes are TRBV7-2 and TRBJ1-2; D is possibly TRBD1 (6 bases). The germline CDR1 and CDR2 sequences are SGHTA and FQGNSA. This CDR3 region has 14 residues. V was shortened by 5 bases and J by 4 bases, with 14 bases between the two germline ends.

CDR3 region: CASRQDRMNTEAFF. CDR3 in DNA: TGTGCCAGCAGACAGGACAGGATGAACACTGAAGCTTTCTTT. The chain combines TRBV28 with TRBJ1-1, with 7 bases aligning to TRBD1. Trimming removed 6 bases from V and 0 bases from J; junction bases left unmatched: 4. The length of the CDR3 is 14 residues. Germline CDR1 reads MDHEN; CDR2 reads SYDVKM. Together with reference TRBV28 and TRBJ1-1, the CDR3 gives the full variable domain: DVKVTQSSRYLVKRTGEKVFLECVQDMDHENMFWYRQDPGLGLRLIYFSYDVKMKEKGDIPEGYSVSREKKERFSLILESASTNQTSMYLCASRQDRMNTEAFFGQGTRLTVV.

This clone is deemed medium-sized. The rearrangement uses TRBV5-1 and TRBJ1-3; the D is unclear. Germline loops: CDR1 SGHRS, CDR2 YFSETQ. The V gene lost 2 bases and the J gene lost 0 bases, with 21 bases spanning the gap. This CDR3 has 19 amino acids. In DNA, the CDR3 is TGCGCCAGCAGCTTAGACTTTATTGGACGCCGAAGCTCTGGAAACACCATATATTTT. This sequence encodes CASSLDFIGRRSSGNTIYF.

The sample holds a few counts of this clone. The chain employs TRBV4-1 and TRBJ2-3, with 7 bases that match TRBD2. With V trimmed by 1 base and J by 8 bases, 0 bases remained unmatched. Per the germline V gene, CDR1 is MGHRA and CDR2 is YSYEKL. This CDR3 is built from 12 residues. The CDR3 DNA sequence: TGCGCCAGCAGCCAAGGGGGGGGTACGCAGTATTTT. Translating it yields CASSQGGGTQYF.

The chain has TRBV28 and TRBJ2-7; D is unresolved. The CDR3 length is 13 residues. Trimming removed 5 bases at V and 8 bases at J, with 16 bases between. Germline assignment: CDR1 MDHEN and CDR2 SYDVKM. CDR3 sequence reads: CASSPHDITQQYF. In DNA, the CDR3 is TGTGCCAGCAGTCCCCACGATATCACGCAGCAGTACTTC.

This clone was counted a few times. The chain carries TRBV7-2 and TRBJ1-4; D is possibly TRBD1 (5 bases). Per the germline V gene, CDR1 is SGHTA and CDR2 is FQGNSA. This CDR3 spans 15 amino acids. V lost 6 bases and J lost 0, with 11 bases in between. This CDR3 is CASSTGFTTNEKLFF. CDR3 DNA sequence: TGTGCCAGCAGTACAGGATTTACAACTAATGAAAAACTGTTTTTT. Full variable domain (rest looked up from reference TRBV7-2 and TRBJ1-4): GAGVSQSPSNKVTEKGKDVELRCDPISGHTALYWYRQSLGQGLEFLIYFQGNSAPDKSGLPSDRFSAERTGGSVSTLTIQRTQQEDSAVYLCASSTGFTTNEKLFFGSGTQLSVL.

The rearrangement links TRBV15 to TRBJ1-1; 7 nucleotides line up with TRBD1. Trimming at V came to 3 bases and at J to 4 bases, leaving 5 bases not matched to a gene. CDR3 size: 14 residues. Per the germline V gene, CDR1 is LNHNV and CDR2 is YYDKDF (reference sequence). CDR3 nucleotide sequence: TGTGCCACCAGCAGCGGGACAGTGAGCACTGAAGCTTTCTTT. It encodes CATSSGTVSTEAFF.

V is TRBV9 and J is TRBJ2-7; D ambiguous. The CDR3 consists of 15 residues. The V and J ends lost 2 bases and 6 bases respectively, with 18 bases between them. The germline CDR1 and CDR2 sequences are SGDLS and YYNGEE. This CDR3 is CASSVGLTPSSEQYF. The DNA of the CDR3 is TGTGCCAGCAGCGTTGGGCTCACTCCATCGTCCGAGCAGTACTTC.

The rearrangement uses TRBV27 and TRBJ2-5; D perhaps matches TRBD1 (5 bases). V shed 3 bases and J shed 7 bases, with 9 bases lying between them. This CDR3 has 12 amino acids. Germline CDR1 and CDR2: MNHEY and SMNVEV (reference sequence). The CDR3 spells CASSFRGGTQYF. CDR3 nucleotide sequence: TGTGCCAGCAGTTTTAGGGGCGGGACCCAGTACTTC.

The chain recombines TRBV6-5 with TRBJ1-2; D gene unclear. V was clipped by 5 bases and J by 3 bases, with 10 bases between them. Looked up from germline, CDR1 is MNHEY and CDR2 is SVGAGI. The CDR3 is made up of 13 amino acids. The CDR3 is CASSEPQYYGYTF. The DNA for the CDR3 is TGTGCCAGCAGTGAACCGCAGTACTATGGCTACACCTTC.

V gene TRBV19 combines with J gene TRBJ2-1; D might be TRBD1 (6 bases). The CDR3 has 18 residues. Trimming took off 5 bases at V and 0 bases at J, with 20 bases between the two ends. In germline, CDR1 is LNHDA, CDR2 SQIVND (reference sequence). This CDR3 is CASSPRPGQQSSYNEQFF. Here the CDR3 DNA reads TGTGCCAGTAGTCCCAGGCCTGGACAGCAGAGCTCCTACAATGAGCAGTTCTTC. Combining the CDR3 with reference TRBV19 and TRBJ2-1 gives the whole variable domain DGGITQSPKYLFRKEGQNVTLSCEQNLNHDAMYWYRQDPGQGLRLIYYSQIVNDFQKGDIAEGYSVSREKKESFPLTVTSAQKNPTAFYLCASSPRPGQQSSYNEQFFGPGTRLTVL.